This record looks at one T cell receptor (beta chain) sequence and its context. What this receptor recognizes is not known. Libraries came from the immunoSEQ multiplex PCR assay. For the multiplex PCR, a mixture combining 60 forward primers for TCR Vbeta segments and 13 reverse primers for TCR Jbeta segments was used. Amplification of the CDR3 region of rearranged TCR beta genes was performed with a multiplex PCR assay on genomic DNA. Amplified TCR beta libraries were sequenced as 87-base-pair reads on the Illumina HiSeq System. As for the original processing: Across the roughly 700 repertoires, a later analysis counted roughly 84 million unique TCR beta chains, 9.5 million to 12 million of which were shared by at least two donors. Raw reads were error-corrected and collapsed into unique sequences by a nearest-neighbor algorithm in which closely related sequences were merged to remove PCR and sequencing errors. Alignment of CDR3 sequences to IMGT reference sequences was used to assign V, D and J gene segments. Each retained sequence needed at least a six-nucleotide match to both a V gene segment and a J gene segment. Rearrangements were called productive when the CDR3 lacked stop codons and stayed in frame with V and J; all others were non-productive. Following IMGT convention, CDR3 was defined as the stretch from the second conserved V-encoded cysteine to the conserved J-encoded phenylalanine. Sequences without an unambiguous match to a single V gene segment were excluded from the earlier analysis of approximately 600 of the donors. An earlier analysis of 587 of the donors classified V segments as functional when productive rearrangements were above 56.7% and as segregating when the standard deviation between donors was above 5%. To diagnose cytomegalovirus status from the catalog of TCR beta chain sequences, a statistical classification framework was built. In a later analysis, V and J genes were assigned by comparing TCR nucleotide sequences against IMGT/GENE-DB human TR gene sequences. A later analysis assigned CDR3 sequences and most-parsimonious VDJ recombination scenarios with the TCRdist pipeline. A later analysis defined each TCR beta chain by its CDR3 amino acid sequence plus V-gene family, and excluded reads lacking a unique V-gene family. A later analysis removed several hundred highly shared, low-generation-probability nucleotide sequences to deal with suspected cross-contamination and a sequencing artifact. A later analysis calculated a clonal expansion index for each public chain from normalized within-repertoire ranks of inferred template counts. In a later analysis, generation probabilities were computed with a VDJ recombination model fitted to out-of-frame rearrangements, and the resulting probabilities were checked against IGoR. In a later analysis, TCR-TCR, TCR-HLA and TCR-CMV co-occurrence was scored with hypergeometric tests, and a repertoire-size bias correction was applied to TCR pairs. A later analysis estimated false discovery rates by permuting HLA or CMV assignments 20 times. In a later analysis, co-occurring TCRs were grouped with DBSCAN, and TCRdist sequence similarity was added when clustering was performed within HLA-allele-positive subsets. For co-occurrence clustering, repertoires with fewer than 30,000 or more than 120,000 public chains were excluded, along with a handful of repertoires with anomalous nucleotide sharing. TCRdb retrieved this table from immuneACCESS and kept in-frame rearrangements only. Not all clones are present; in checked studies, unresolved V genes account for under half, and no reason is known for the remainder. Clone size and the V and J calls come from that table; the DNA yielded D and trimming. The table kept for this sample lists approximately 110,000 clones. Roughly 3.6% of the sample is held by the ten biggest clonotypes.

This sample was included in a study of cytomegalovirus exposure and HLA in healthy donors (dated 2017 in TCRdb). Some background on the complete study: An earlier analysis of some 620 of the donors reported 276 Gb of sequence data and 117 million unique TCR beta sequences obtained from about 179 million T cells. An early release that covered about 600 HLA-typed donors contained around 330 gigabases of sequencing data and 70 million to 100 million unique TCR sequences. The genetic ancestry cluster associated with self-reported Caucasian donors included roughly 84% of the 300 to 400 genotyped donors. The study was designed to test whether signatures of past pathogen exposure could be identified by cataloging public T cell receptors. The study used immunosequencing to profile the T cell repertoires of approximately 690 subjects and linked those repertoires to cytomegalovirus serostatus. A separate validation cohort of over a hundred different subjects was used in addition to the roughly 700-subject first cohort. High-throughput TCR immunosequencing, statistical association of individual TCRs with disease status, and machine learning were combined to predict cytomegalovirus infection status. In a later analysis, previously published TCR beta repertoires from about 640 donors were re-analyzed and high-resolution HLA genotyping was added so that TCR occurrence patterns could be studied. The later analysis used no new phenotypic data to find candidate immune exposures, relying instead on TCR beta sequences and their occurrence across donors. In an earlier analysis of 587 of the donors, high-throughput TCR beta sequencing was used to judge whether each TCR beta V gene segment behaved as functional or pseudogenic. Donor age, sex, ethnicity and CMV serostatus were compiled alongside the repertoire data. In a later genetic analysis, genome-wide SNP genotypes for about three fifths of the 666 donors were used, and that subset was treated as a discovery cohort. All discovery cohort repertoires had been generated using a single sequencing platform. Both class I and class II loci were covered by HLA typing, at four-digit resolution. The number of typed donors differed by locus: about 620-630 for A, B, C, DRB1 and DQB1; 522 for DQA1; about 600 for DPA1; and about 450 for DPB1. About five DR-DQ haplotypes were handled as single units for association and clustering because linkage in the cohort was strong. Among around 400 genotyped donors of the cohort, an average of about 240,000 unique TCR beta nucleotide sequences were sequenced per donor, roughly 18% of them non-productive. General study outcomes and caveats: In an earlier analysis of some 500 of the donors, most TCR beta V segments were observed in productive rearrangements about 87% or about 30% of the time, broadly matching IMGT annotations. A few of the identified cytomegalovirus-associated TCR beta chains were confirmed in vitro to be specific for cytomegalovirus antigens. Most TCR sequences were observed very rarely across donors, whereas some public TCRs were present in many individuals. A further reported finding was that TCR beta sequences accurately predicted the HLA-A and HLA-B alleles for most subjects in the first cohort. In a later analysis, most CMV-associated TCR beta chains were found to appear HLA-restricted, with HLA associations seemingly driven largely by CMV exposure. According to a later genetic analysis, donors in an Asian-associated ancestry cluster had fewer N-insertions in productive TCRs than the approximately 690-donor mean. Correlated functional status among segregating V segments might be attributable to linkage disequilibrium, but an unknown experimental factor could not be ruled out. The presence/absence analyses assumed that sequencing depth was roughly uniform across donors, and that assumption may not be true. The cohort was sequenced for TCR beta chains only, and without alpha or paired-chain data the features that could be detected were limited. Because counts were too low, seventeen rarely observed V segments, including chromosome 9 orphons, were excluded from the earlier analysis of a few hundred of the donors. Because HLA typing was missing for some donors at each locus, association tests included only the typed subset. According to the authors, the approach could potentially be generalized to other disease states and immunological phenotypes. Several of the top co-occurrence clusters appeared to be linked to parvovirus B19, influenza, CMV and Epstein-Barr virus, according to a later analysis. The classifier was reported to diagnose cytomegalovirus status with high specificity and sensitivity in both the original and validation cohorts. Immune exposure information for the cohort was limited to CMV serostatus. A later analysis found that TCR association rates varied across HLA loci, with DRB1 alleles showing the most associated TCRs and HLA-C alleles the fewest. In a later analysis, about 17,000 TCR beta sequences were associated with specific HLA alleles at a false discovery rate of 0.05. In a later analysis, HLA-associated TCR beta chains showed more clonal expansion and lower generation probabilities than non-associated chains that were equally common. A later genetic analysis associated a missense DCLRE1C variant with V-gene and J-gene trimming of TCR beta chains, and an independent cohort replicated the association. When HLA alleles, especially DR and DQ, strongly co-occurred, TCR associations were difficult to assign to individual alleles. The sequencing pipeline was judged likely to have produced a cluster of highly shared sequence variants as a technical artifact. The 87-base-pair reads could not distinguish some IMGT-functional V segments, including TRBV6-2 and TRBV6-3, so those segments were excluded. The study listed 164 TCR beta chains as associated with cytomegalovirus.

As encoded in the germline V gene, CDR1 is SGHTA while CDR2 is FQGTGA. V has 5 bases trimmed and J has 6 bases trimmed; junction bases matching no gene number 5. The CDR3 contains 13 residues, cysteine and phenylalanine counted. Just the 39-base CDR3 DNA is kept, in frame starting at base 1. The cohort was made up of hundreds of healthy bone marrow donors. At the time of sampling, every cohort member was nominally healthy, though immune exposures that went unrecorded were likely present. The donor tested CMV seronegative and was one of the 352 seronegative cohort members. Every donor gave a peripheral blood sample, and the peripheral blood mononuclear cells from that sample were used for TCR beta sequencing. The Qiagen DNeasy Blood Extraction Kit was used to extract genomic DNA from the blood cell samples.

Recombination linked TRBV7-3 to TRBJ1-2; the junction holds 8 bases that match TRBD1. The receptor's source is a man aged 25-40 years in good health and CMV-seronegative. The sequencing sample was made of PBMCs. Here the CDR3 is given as CASSHGQGHGYTF. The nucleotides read TGTGCCAGCAGCCACGGACAGGGACATGGCTACACCTTC.